A selection of T cell receptor beta chains follows, all from one sample in a study of blood T cell repertoires in COVID-19. The assay was immunoSEQ multiplex PCR, and TCRdb's table has in-frame clones only and misses some. The sample shows a few hundred thousand clones, approximately 90% of them seen only once. The sample comprised PBMCs or T cells enriched from blood (not recorded which). The receptors here all came from a man aged 25-45 years who had recovered from COVID-19. Each CDR3 is given with its conserved first and last residue. A D gene is named only where the DNA matches it firmly. Part of the rows lack a size; the others show once, few, many or a class for expanded clones.

>TRBJ2-3|-|TRBV7-9|once
TGTGCCAGCAGCTTAATCAGCGACTACCCAACCGATACGCAGTATTTT
CASSLISDYPTDTQYF
>TRBJ2-3|TRBD1|TRBV5-5|-
TGTGCCAGCAGCTTGCCCGACAGGGTCCCAGATACGCAGTATTTT
CASSLPDRVPDTQYF
>TRBJ1-2|TRBD1|TRBV19|once
TGTGCCAGTAGTATGGGTCCCTCATCGGGACAGTCAGTCTATGGCTACACCTTC
CASSMGPSSGQSVYGYTF
>TRBJ1-2|-|TRBV28|-
TGTGCCAGCAGTTTCAGGTTAGCTAACTATGGCTACACCTTC
CASSFRLANYGYTF
>TRBJ1-5|TRBD1|TRBV4-1|-
TGCGCCAGCAGCTCCCCAGGGGGAGGTCAGCCCCAGCATTTT
CASSSPGGGQPQHF
>TRBJ2-7|-|TRBV5-6|once
TGTGCCAGCAGCTTGGGAGTCTCCTACGAGCAGTACTTC
CASSLGVSYEQYF
>TRBJ1-5|TRBD1|TRBV7-9|-
TGTGCCAGCAGCTTAGGCAGGGGGAATCAGCCCCAGCATTTT
CASSLGRGNQPQHF
>TRBJ2-3|TRBD2|TRBV7-9|-
TGTGCCAGCAGCTTATTTGCGGGGGGGTATTACGATACGCAGTATTTT
CASSLFAGGYYDTQYF
>TRBJ2-7|-|TRBV4-1|-
TGCGCCAGCAGCCAACTTATTTCCTACGAGCAGTACTTC
CASSQLISYEQYF
>TRBJ2-7|TRBD1|TRBV7-6|-
TGTGCCAGCAGCGCCGGACAGGCTGGGGAGCAGTACTTC
CASSAGQAGEQYF
>TRBJ2-1|TRBD2|TRBV27|-
TGTGCCAGCAGTTTAAGTAAGGCGGGGGGGCCGAATGAGCAGTTCTTC
CASSLSKAGGPNEQFF
>TRBJ2-5|-|TRBV10-3|-
TGTGCCATCAGTGGAGGGCAAGAGACCCAGTACTTC
CAISGGQETQYF
>TRBJ2-7|-|TRBV5-1|-
TGCGCCAGCAGCGACAGCTCCTACGAGCAGTACTTC
CASSDSSYEQYF
>TRBJ2-3|-|TRBV28|-
TGTGCCAGCAGTCTCCCCGGGGTCACAGATACGCAGTATTTT
CASSLPGVTDTQYF
>TRBJ2-7|-|TRBV5-1|-
TGCGCCAGCAGCTTGGAGTCCGGGGTCGAGCAGTACTTC
CASSLESGVEQYF
>TRBJ2-7|-|TRBV9|-
TGTGCCAGCAGCGTAGAACAGGGAGCAGGCGAGCAGTACTTC
CASSVEQGAGEQYF
>TRBJ1-3|-|TRBV6-5|-
TGTGCCAGCAGTTACCTTGGTCAGAACTCTGGAAACACCATATATTTT
CASSYLGQNSGNTIYF
>TRBJ1-2|-|TRBV5-6|-
TGTGCCAGCAGCTTGAGGACAGAGTCATTCTATGGCTACACCTTC
CASSLRTESFYGYTF
>TRBJ2-1|-|TRBV21-1|-
TGTGCCAGCAGCAAAGTTTTATGCGAGACAGGCCGCAATGAGCAGTTCTTC
CASSKVLCETGRNEQFF
>TRBJ1-2|-|TRBV19|few
TGTGCCAGTAGTGGAGCGTACTACACCTTC
CASSGAYYTF
>TRBJ2-1|-|TRBV4-3|-
TGCGCCAGCAGCCCCGGGTTACCCTACAATGAGCAGTTCTTC
CASSPGLPYNEQFF
>TRBJ1-2|TRBD1|TRBV14|few
TGTGCCAGCAGCCAAGGCACTCTACAGGGGGGCTATGGCTACACCTTC
CASSQGTLQGGYGYTF
>TRBJ2-1|-|TRBV4-3|-
TGCGCCAGCAGCCAAGATTTTCGGCGGGGACCCTACAATGAGCAGTTCTTC
CASSQDFRRGPYNEQFF
>TRBJ2-7|-|TRBV6-5|-
TGTGCCAGCAGCCAGGGCAGCCTCTACGAGCAGTACTTC
CASSQGSLYEQYF
>TRBJ2-7|TRBD1|TRBV11-2|-
TGTGCCAGCAGCCGGGACAGTGAATACGAGCAGTACTTC
CASSRDSEYEQYF
>TRBJ1-2|-|TRBV10-2|-
TGCGCCAGCACCCGGGGACACGGATATGGCTACACCTTC
CASTRGHGYGYTF
>TRBJ2-1|-|TRBV30|-
TGTGCCTGGACCTCCAGGGCGGTCTACAATGAGCAGTTCTTC
CAWTSRAVYNEQFF
>TRBJ2-2|-|TRBV4-1|-
TGCGCCAGCAGCCAAGAGACGGGGAACACCGGGGAGCTGTTTTTT
CASSQETGNTGELFF
>TRBJ2-7|TRBD1|TRBV11-3|-
TGTGCCAGCAGCCTGACCCGGGACAGGTCAAGGTACGAGCAGTACTTC
CASSLTRDRSRYEQYF
>TRBJ2-5|-|TRBV5-1|-
TGCGCCAGCAGCTGGCAGGGGCAAGAGACCCAGTACTTC
CASSWQGQETQYF
>TRBJ1-3|-|TRBV11-2|few
TGTGCCAGCAGCTTAGATTCGCCGGGGTCGTATGACACCATATATTTT
CASSLDSPGSYDTIYF
>TRBJ1-3|TRBD1|TRBV12-3/TRBV12-4|-
TGTGCCAGCAGTTGGACAGGAGGAAACACCATATATTTT
CASSWTGGNTIYF
>TRBJ2-7|-|TRBV5-1|-
TGCGCCAGCAGCTTTACAGGCGGGGCCATCTACGAGCAGTACTTC
CASSFTGGAIYEQYF
>TRBJ1-5|TRBD1|TRBV19|few
TGTGCCAGTAGAAACGACCGGACAGGGGGCGCGCAAAAAGCGAGCAATCAGCCCCAGCATTTT
CASRNDRTGGAQKASNQPQHF
>TRBJ1-1|TRBD1|TRBV10-3|-
TGTGCCATCGGGGAGGGACAGGACCTGACCGAAGCTTTCTTT
CAIGEGQDLTEAFF
>TRBJ2-3|TRBD2|TRBV4-3|-
TGCGCCAGCAGCCAAGAATTGGTGGGACTAGCGGGAGGGTTAGATACGCAGTATTTT
CASSQELVGLAGGLDTQYF
>TRBJ1-2|-|TRBV2|-
TGTGCCAGCACGGACAGTCAATATGGCTACACCTTC
CASTDSQYGYTF
>TRBJ2-1|TRBD2|TRBV10-3|-
TGTGCCATCAGTGGAAGCTTTTTTAGACGGGAGGATTCCTACAATGAGCAGTTCTTC
CAISGSFFRREDSYNEQFF
>TRBJ2-1|-|TRBV5-1|-
TGCGCCAGCAGCTCCGGGGGCTCCTACAATGAGCAGTTCTTC
CASSSGGSYNEQFF
>TRBJ2-2|TRBD2|TRBV19|-
TGTGCCAGTAGTATTGCCCGACTAGCGGGTCAAAGTAAGGCCGGGGAGCTGTTTTTT
CASSIARLAGQSKAGELFF
>TRBJ2-3|-|TRBV3-1/TRBV3-2|-
TGTGCCAGCAGCCAAGGAGGTTGGGCAGATACGCAGTATTTT
CASSQGGWADTQYF
>TRBJ1-2|-|TRBV7-2|-
TGTGCCAGCAGCTTCGGGGGGCTTGGCTACACCTTC
CASSFGGLGYTF
>TRBJ2-1|-|TRBV11-3|-
TGTGCCAGCACCCCTGGGCCATCAAACCCCGAACAGTTCTTC
CASTPGPSNPEQFF
>TRBJ2-1|-|TRBV27|-
TGTGCCAGCAGTTTTAGTCACGGGGAAGTTTACAATGAGCAGTTCTTC
CASSFSHGEVYNEQFF
>TRBJ1-1|TRBD1|TRBV6-5|-
TGTGCCAGCGAGAGCAAACAGGGGTGGAGCACTGAAGCTTTCTTT
CASESKQGWSTEAFF
>TRBJ1-1|TRBD1|TRBV7-9|-
TGTGCCAGCAGCGGCACCGGGACAGGCGATGAAGCTTTCTTT
CASSGTGTGDEAFF
>TRBJ2-7|-|TRBV27|-
TGTGCCAGCAGTCCCTCTTCTTACGAGCAGTACTTC
CASSPSSYEQYF
>TRBJ1-5|TRBD1|TRBV19|once
TGTGCCAGTAGTATTGGGACAGGGAGGAATCAGCCCCAGCATTTT
CASSIGTGRNQPQHF
>TRBJ2-7|-|TRBV30|few
TGTGCCTGGAGTGGGCTCAGGGATTCGGAGCAGTACTTC
CAWSGLRDSEQYF